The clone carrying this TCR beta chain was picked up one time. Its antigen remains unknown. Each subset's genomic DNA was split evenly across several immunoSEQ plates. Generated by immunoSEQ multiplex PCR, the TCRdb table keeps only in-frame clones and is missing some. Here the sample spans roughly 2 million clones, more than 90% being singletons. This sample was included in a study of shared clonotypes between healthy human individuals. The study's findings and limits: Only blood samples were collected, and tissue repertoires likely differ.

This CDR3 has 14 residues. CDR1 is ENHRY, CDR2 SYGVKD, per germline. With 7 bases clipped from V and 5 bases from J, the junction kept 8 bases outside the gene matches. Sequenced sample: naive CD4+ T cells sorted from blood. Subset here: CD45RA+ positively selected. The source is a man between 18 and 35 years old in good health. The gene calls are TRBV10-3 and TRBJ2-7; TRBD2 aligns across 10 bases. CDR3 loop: CAIKDSGGANEQYF. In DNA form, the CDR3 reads TGTGCCATCAAGGACAGCGGGGGGGCCAACGAGCAGTACTTC.